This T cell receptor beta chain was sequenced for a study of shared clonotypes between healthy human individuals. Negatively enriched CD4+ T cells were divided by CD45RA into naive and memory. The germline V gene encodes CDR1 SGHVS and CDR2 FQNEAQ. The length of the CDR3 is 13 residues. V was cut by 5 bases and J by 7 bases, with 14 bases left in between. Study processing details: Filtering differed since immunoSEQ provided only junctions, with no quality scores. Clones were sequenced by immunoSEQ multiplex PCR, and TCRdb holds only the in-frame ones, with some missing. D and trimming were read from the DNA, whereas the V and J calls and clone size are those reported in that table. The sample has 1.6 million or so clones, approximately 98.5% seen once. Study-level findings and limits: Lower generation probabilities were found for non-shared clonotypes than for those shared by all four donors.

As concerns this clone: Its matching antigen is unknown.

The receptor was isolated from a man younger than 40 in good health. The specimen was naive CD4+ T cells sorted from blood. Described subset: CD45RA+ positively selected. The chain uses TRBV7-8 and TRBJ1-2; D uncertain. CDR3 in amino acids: CASSLEAGSGYTF. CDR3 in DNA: TGTGCCAGCAGCCTCGAGGCGGGATCTGGCTACACCTTC.